This T cell receptor (gamma chain) was found in a study of human gamma delta and Vdelta1 T cells (dated by TCRdb to 2016 to 2018). Describing the broader study: In this study, the researchers looked at Delta One T cells, which are Vd1+ gamma-delta T cells, to see how well they work as cytotoxic effectors against acute myeloid leukemia. The full study reports these points: Delta One T cells were reported as polyclonal and as showing broad cytotoxic targeting of acute myeloid leukemia.

From its cysteine to its phenylalanine, the CDR3 spans 15 amino acids. Only CDR3 DNA remains: 45 bases, in frame from the first base. CDR1 and CDR2, looked up from the germline V gene, are VINAFY and YDVSNSKD. V is pruned by 0 bases and J by 0 bases, leaving 5 bases of the junction without a gene match. This clone has a handful of counts. Its antigen is not yet known. Qualities for individual bases were not recorded, and no much larger clone is one base off. The library came from PCR. Sequencing instrument: Illumina MiSeq. Clone calls in TCRdb were regenerated from the public reads with CATT, after which identical DNA sequences shared one row. The sample table holds thousands of gamma-chain clones, of which approximately 15% were seen once. The biggest ten clones account for approximately 7% of the sample.

Sequenced material: Vdelta1 gamma-delta T cells from blood grown in culture (DOT cells). Sample cell subset or site, as interpreted from the label and publication: Delta One T cells, in vitro expanded/differentiated Vd1+ gamma-delta T cells. The receptor comes from a human donor in good health. The chain was built from TRGV5 and TRGJ1 or TRGJ2. The bases are TGTGCCACCTGGGACAGGCCCCAGAATTATTATAAGAAACTCTTT. Its translation is CATWDRPQNYYKKLF.